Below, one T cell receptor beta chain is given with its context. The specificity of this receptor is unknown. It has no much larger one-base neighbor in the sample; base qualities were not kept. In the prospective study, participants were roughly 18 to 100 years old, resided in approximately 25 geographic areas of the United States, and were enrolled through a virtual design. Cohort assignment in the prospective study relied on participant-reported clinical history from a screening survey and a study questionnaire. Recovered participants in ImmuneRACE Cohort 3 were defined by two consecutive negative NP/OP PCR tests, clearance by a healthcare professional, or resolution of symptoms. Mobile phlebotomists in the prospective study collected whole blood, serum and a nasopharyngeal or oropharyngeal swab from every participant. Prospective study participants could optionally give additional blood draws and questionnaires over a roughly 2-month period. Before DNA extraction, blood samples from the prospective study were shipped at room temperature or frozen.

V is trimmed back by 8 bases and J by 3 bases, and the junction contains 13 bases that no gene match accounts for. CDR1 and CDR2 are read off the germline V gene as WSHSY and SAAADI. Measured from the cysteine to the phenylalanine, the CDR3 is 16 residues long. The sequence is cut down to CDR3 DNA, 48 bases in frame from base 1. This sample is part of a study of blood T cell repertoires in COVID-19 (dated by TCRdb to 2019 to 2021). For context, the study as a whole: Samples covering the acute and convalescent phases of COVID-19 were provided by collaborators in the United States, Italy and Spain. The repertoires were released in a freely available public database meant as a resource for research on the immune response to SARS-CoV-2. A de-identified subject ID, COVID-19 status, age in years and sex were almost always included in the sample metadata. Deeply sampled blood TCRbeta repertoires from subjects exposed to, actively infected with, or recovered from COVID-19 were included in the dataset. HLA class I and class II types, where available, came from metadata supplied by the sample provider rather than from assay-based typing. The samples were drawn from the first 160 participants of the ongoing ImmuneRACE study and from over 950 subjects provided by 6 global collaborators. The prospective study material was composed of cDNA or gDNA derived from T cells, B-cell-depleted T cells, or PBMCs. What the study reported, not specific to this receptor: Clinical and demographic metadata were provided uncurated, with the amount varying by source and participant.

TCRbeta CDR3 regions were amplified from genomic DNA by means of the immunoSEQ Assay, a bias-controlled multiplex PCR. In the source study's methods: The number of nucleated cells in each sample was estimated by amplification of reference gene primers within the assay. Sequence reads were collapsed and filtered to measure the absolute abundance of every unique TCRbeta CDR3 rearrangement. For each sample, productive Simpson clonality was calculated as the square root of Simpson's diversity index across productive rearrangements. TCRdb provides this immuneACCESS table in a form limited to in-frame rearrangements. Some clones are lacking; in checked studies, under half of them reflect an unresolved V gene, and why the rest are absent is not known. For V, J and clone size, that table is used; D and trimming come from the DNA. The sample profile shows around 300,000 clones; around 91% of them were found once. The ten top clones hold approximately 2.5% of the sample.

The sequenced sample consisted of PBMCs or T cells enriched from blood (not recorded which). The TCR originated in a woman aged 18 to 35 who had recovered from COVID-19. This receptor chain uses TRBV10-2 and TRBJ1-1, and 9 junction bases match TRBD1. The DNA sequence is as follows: TGCGCCAGCCGTCCCGGGACAGGGTTTGAGCACACTGAAGCTTTCTTT. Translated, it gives CASRPGTGFEHTEAFF.